A selection of T cell receptor beta chains follows, all from one sample in a study of blood T cell repertoires in COVID-19. Sequencing was performed with immunoSEQ multiplex PCR; in TCRdb, only in-frame clones are kept and a portion is missing. The sample lists about 90,000 clones; about four fifths were seen once. Material for sequencing was peripheral blood. All receptors come from a woman of 80 years or more with acute or convalescent COVID-19. The CDR3 runs from the conserved cysteine through the conserved F or W. Each record gives: J gene, CDR3 length, V gene, clone size, CDR3 protein. Size tells how often a clone was seen (once, few, many) or the class of an expanded clone, and some rows leave it out.

j_gene: TRBJ1-1
len: 14
v_gene: TRBV18
abundance: -
CDR3aa: CASSSGQGNTEAFF

j_gene: TRBJ2-7
len: 15
v_gene: TRBV6-5
abundance: -
CDR3aa: CASTGRDRDGYEQYF

j_gene: TRBJ1-2
len: 14
v_gene: TRBV7-2
abundance: -
CDR3aa: CASTPRGPENGYTF

j_gene: TRBJ2-3
len: 13
v_gene: TRBV7-9
abundance: -
CDR3aa: CASSRSGTDTQYF

j_gene: TRBJ1-1
len: 16
v_gene: TRBV5-1
abundance: -
CDR3aa: CASSLAAGVMNTEAFF

j_gene: TRBJ1-1
len: 13
v_gene: TRBV18
abundance: -
CDR3aa: CASSPRQDTEAFF

j_gene: TRBJ1-3
len: 18
v_gene: TRBV19
abundance: -
CDR3aa: CASFSAGAPLSSGNTIYF

j_gene: TRBJ2-1
len: 15
v_gene: TRBV13
abundance: -
CDR3aa: CASSWGGSSYNEQFF

j_gene: TRBJ1-2
len: 13
v_gene: TRBV30
abundance: -
CDR3aa: CAWADRGTYGYTF

j_gene: TRBJ1-1
len: 17
v_gene: TRBV19
abundance: -
CDR3aa: CASSKVGQGAMNTEAFF

j_gene: TRBJ1-4
len: 15
v_gene: TRBV5-6
abundance: -
CDR3aa: CASSLDRGVNEKLFF

j_gene: TRBJ2-1
len: 15
v_gene: TRBV7-9
abundance: -
CDR3aa: CASSLTSGTYNEQFF

j_gene: TRBJ2-1
len: 14
v_gene: TRBV12-5
abundance: few
CDR3aa: CASGLGRTYNEQFF

j_gene: TRBJ2-3
len: 15
v_gene: TRBV6-2/TRBV6-3
abundance: -
CDR3aa: CASSKRGLADTTQYF

j_gene: TRBJ1-4
len: 15
v_gene: TRBV5-5
abundance: -
CDR3aa: CASSLGGATNEKLFF

j_gene: TRBJ1-6
len: 18
v_gene: TRBV5-1
abundance: -
CDR3aa: CASSRGTGGWSVDSPLHF

j_gene: TRBJ2-1
len: 15
v_gene: TRBV19
abundance: -
CDR3aa: CASSISGSNYNEQFF

j_gene: TRBJ2-5
len: 15
v_gene: TRBV21-1
abundance: -
CDR3aa: CASSIGAGDQETQYF

j_gene: TRBJ1-2
len: 14
v_gene: TRBV7-2
abundance: many
CDR3aa: CASSYTTGSGGYTF

j_gene: TRBJ1-1
len: 11
v_gene: TRBV10-3
abundance: -
CDR3aa: CAIRGNTEAFF

j_gene: TRBJ1-2
len: 13
v_gene: TRBV5-1
abundance: -
CDR3aa: CASGDRPKYGYTF